This T cell receptor beta chain was identified in a study of OX40 agonist ivuxolimab in advanced cancers. Turning to the study itself: Partial responses were achieved by three patients, of whom one had hepatocellular carcinoma and two had cutaneous melanoma.

The assay was immunoSEQ multiplex PCR, and TCRdb's table has in-frame clones only and misses some. The sample includes tens of thousands of clones, 85% to 95% of them seen just once. The CDR3 covers 17 residues. V lost 4 bases and J lost 0, with 18 bases in between. Germline loops: CDR1 SGHVS, CDR2 FQNEAQ. The sequence was collected from an adult with an advanced solid tumor such as melanoma, head and neck, liver or kidney cancer. The rearrangement links TRBV7-8 to TRBJ1-1, with D possibly being TRBD1 (6 bases). This sample comprised CD4+ or CD8+ T cells sorted from blood, obtained in a trial of the OX40 agonist ivuxolimab. CDR3 region: CASSSPWTVYLNTEAFF. CDR3 coding DNA: TGTGCCAGCAGCTCCCCCTGGACAGTATATCTGAACACTGAAGCTTTCTTT.